This T cell receptor beta chain was documented in a study of T cells expressing NK-cell markers (TCRdb year 2020). For context, the study as a whole: Three sorted T-cell subsets (CD3+CD56+NKG2C+, CD3+CD56+NKG2C- and CD3+CD56-NKG2C+) from several donors had their TCR beta-chain repertoires profiled. The study sequenced eight donors, all healthy volunteers chosen at random: three men and five women. Illumina HiSeq 2000/2500, MiSeq or NextSeq was used to sequence libraries as 2 x 150 bp reads. Among the eight sequenced donors, only one was HCMV-seronegative, while the other seven were HCMV-seropositive. What the work shows at the level of the full study, not this receptor alone: Those dominant clonotypes were again the most abundant among CD3+CD56-NKG2C+ cells in a handful of donors, at about 25-65%. It remained unclear whether the expanded NKG2C-expressing T cell clones were specific for HCMV antigens. In a handful of donors, the dominant CD3+CD56+NKG2C+ clonotypes were among the top 10 CD8+ clonotypes and accounted for about 1.0-7.0% of CD8+ T cells.

About this clonotype itself: Its target antigen remains unknown.

Measured from the cysteine to the phenylalanine, the CDR3 is 14 residues long. The coding DNA is unavailable. A commercial ELISA kit detecting HCMV-specific IgG in serum was used to determine HCMV serostatus. Ficoll density gradient centrifugation was used to isolate peripheral blood mononuclear cells from blood. The sequencing machine was an Illumina HiSeq 2000. 5'RACE template switching, by which a universal primer site and unique molecular identifiers were added, was used to make TCR beta cDNA libraries. cDNA synthesis was primed from the TCR beta constant segment, followed by two successive PCR amplification steps. The paper's processing steps were these. MIGEC was used to demultiplex reads and group reads by UMI, and MiTCR was used to assemble and quantify clonotypes. To exclude erroneous sequences, only TCR cDNA sequences supported by at least two reads were retained. Downstream repertoire analysis used the tcR package, and clonotypes were matched across fractions by CDR3 nucleotide sequence plus V segment. Antigen specificity was annotated against VDJdb with VDJmatch, allowing one amino acid substitution in CDR3. TCRdb reprocessed the sequencing reads and holds a single record per CDR3 protein sequence, with no DNA. None of the V and J calls come from the authors' own analysis; TCRdb made them. The table of this sample itemizes approximately 150,000 distinct CDR3 sequences. The leading ten clones occupy around 18% of the sample.

The chain links TRBV12-3 or TRBV12-4 with TRBJ1-5; TCRdb's assignment of TRBD1 cannot be checked, as there is no DNA. Specimen: blood T cells: a sorted CD56 or NKG2C T cell subset, CD4+ or CD8+ T cells, or bulk PBMC T cells (not recorded which). The TCR originated in a woman aged 18 to 75 in good health. The CDR3 amino acid sequence is: CASKKDNWAQPQHF.